This paragraph covers one TCR beta chain sequence. It was with 60 Vbeta and 13 Jbeta primers that the PCR ran. Method: immunoSEQ multiplex PCR; TCRdb's copy keeps in-frame clones and lacks some. The sample records 130,000 to 150,000 clones, roughly four fifths being singletons. The sample originates from a study of cytomegalovirus exposure and HLA in healthy donors. The ends lost 0 bases at V and 8 bases at J; junction bases unmatched: 9. The germline gives CDR1 GTSNPN, CDR2 SVGIG (reference sequence). CDR3 length: 15 amino acids. The specimen sequenced was PBMCs. The J gene is TRBJ1-4, the V gene TRBV30, with 7 bases aligning to TRBD1. This sequence was found in a man aged 40-55 years in good health and CMV-seropositive. The CDR3 loop is CAWSVLRGRGEKLFF. The CDR3 bases are TGTGCCTGGAGTGTACTGAGGGGGCGAGGAGAAAAACTGTTTTTT.